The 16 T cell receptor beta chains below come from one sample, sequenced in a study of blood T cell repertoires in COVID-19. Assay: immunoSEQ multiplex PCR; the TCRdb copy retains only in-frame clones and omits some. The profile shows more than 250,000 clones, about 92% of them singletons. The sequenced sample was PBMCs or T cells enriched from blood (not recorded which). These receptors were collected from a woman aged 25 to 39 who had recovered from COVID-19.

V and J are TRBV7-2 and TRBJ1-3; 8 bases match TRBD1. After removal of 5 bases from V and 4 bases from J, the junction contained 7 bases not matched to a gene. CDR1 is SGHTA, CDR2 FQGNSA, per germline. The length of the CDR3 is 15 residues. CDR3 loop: CASSRGQGTGNTIYF. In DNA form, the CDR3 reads TGTGCCAGCAGCAGAGGACAGGGAACCGGAAACACCATATATTTT.

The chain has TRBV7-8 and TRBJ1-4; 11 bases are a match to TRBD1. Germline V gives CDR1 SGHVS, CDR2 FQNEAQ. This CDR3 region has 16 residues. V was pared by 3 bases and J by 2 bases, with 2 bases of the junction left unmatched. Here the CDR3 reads CASSLGTGGTNEKLFF. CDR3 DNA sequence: TGTGCCAGCAGCTTGGGGACAGGGGGTACTAATGAAAAACTGTTTTTT.

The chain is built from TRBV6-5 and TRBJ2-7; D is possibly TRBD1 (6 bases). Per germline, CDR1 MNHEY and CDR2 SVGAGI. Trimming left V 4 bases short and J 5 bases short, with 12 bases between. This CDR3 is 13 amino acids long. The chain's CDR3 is CASSLQGLDEQYF. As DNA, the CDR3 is TGTGCCAGCAGTTTACAGGGTCTGGACGAGCAGTACTTC.

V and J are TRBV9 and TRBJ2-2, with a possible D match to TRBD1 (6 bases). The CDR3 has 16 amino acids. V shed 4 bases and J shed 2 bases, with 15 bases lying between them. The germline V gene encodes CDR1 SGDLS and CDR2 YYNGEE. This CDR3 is CASSHNKQGNTGELFF. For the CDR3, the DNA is TGTGCCAGCAGCCACAACAAACAGGGAAACACCGGGGAGCTGTTTTTT.

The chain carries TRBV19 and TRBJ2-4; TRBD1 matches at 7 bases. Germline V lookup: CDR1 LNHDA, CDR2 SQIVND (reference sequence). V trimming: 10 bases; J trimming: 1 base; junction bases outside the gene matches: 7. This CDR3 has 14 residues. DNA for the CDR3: TGTGCCACTAGATCACAGGGGGCCAAAAACATTCAGTACTTC. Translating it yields CATRSQGAKNIQYF.

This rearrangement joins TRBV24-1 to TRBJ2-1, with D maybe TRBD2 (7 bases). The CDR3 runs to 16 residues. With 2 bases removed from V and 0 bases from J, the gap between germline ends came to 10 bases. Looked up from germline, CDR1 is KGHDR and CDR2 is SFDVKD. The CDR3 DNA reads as TGTGCCACCAGTGATTCGGGGGGCACCTCCTACAATGAGCAGTTCTTC. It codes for CATSDSGGTSYNEQFF.

The CDR3 nucleotides are TGTGCCAGCAGCTACGGGACAGGGGGCTCACAGCCCCAGCATTTT. Translating gives CASSYGTGGSQPQHF. The V gene is TRBV3-1 (or the pseudogene TRBV3-2), the J gene TRBJ1-5; 12 bases align to TRBD1. Germline trimming cut 5 bases from V and 7 bases from J; bases unmatched to any gene: 6. This CDR3 spans 15 amino acids. Germline CDR1 LGHDT, CDR2 YNNKEL (reference sequence).

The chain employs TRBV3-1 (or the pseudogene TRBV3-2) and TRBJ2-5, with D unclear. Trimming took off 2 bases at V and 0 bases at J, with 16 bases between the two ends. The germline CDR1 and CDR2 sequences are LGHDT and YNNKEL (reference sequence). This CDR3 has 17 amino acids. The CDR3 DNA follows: TGTGCCAGCAGCCAAAATAATGGGCCGAAGTACCAAGAGACCCAGTACTTC. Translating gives CASSQNNGPKYQETQYF.

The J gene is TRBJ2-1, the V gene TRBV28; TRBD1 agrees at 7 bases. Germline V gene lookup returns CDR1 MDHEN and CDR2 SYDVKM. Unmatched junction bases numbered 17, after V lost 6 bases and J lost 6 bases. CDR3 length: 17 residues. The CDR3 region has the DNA TGTGCCAGCAGACCCACCCGCCCAACAGGGGATGGCAATGAGCAGTTCTTC. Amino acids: CASRPTRPTGDGNEQFF.

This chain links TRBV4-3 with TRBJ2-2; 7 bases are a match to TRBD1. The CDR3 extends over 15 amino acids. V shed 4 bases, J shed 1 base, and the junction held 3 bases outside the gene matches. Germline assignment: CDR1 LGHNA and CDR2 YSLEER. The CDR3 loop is CASSRGQVNTGELFF. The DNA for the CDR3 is TGCGCCAGCAGCCGAGGACAGGTGAACACCGGGGAGCTGTTTTTT.

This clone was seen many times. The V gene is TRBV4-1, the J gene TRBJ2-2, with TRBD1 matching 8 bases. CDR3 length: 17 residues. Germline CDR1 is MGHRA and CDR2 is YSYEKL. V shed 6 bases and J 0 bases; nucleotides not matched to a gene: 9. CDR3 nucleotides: TGCGCCAGCAGGCGACAGGGGACGATAACGAACACCGGGGAGCTGTTTTTT. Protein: CASRRQGTITNTGELFF.

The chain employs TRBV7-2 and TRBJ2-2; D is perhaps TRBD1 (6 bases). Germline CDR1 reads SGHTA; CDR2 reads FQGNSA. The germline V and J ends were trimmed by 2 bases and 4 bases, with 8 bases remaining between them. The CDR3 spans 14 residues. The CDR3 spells CASSLFRGTGELFF. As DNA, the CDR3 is TGTGCCAGCAGCTTATTCAGGGGCACCGGGGAGCTGTTTTTT.

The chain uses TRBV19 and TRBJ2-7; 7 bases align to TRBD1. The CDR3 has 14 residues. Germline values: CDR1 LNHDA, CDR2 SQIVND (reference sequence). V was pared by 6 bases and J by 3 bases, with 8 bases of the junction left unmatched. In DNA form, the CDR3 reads TGTGCCAGTAGGTTCCGGGACAGCGACTACGAGCAGTACTTC. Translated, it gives CASRFRDSDYEQYF.

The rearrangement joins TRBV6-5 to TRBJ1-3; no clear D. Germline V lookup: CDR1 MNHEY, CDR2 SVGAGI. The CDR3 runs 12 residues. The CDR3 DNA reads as TGTGCGGCCGGGGAAGGCGGAAACACCATATATTTT. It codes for CAAGEGGNTIYF.

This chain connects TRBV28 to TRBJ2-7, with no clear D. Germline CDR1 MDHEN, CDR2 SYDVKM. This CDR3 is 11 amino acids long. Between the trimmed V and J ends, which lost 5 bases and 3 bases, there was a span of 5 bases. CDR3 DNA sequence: TGTGCCAGCAGTGCAGGCTACGAGCAGTACTTC. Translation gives CASSAGYEQYF.

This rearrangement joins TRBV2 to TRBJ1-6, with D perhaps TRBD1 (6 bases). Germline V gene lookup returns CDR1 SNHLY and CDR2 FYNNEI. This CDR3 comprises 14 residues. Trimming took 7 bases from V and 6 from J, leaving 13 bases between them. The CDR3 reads CASKAGQSNSPLHF. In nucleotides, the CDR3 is TGTGCCAGCAAAGCTGGACAGAGTAATTCACCCCTCCACTTT.